This record looks at one TCR beta chain sequence and its context. The V and J ends lost 0 bases and 5 bases, in that order; junction bases with no gene match: 9. Germline values: CDR1 SGHVS, CDR2 FQNEAQ. The CDR3 spans 17 residues. Authors' analysis steps: Counts of nucleated cells, estimated from reference gene primer amplification, were obtained. Assay used: immunoSEQ multiplex PCR; TCRdb lists only in-frame clones, some missing. Clone size and V and J calls were adopted from that table, with D and trimming inferred from the DNA. The sample yields fewer than 200,000 clones, roughly 93% seen once. These data are taken from a study of blood T cell repertoires in COVID-19. Overall study: COVID-19 samples collected from the United States, Italy and Spain covered acute and convalescent phases.

This TCR came from a woman in her 50s with acute or convalescent COVID-19. V usage is TRBV7-8 and J usage is TRBJ1-1; 10 nucleotides agree with TRBD1. The material sequenced was peripheral blood. Here the CDR3 DNA reads TGTGCCAGCAGCTTAGCGAAGACAGGGGGCAGAAGAACTGAAGCTTTCTTT. Translation gives CASSLAKTGGRRTEAFF.